A single TCR beta chain is shown here with its context. The antigen remains undetermined. This entry comes from a study of cytomegalovirus exposure and HLA in healthy donors. Overall study: Earlier, fewer than 130 million unique TCR beta sequences were recovered from about 179 million T cells by an analysis. Across a few hundred genotyped donors, around 82% landed in the Caucasian-associated ancestry cluster.

Notes on the study in general: Analyzed later, most CMV-associated TCR beta chains appeared HLA-restricted.

Trimming stripped 8 bases from V and 2 bases from J, with 14 bases between. This CDR3 has 14 amino acids. CDR1 and CDR2 from the germline V gene are SGHTA and FQGNSA. In the PCR, 60 Vbeta and 13 Jbeta primers were used. Profiling relied on immunoSEQ multiplex PCR, and the TCRdb table lists in-frame clones only, not all of them. This sample has about 94,000 clones, with 76% found just once. This rearrangement joins TRBV7-2 to TRBJ2-3, with a possible D match to TRBD1 (6 bases). The clonotype was recovered from a male donor in good health and CMV-seronegative. Source material: PBMCs. The CDR3 DNA reads as TGTGCCAGCGGTTGGGGGCTAGTCACAGATACGCAGTATTTT. Protein product: CASGWGLVTDTQYF.